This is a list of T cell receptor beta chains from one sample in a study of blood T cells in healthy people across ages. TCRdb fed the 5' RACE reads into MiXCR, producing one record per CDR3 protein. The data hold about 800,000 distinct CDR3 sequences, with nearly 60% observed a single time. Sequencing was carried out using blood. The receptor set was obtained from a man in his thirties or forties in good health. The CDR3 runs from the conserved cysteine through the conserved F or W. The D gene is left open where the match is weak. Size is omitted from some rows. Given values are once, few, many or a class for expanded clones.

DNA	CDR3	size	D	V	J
TGTGCCAGCAGTGGGCTTGGGCGGGAGGAGACCCAGTACTTC	CASSGLGREETQYF	-	TRBD2	TRBV6-5	TRBJ2-5
TGTGCCAGCAGCTTAACCCCAGCAGGGGACCCCTATGGCTACACCTTC	CASSLTPAGDPYGYTF	few	-	TRBV11-2	TRBJ1-2
TGTGCCAGCAGCCCCGCTCGGGAGCAGTTCTTC	CASSPAREQFF	-	-	TRBV7-2	TRBJ2-1
TGTGCCAGCAGCCGGGGACAGGGATCTTATGGCTACACCTTC	CASSRGQGSYGYTF	many	TRBD1	TRBV6-5	TRBJ1-2
TGCAGCGCTAGTGGGGCGGCCAAAAACATTCAGTACTTC	CSASGAAKNIQYF	many	-	TRBV29-1	TRBJ2-4
TGCGCCAGCATCAAGGCAGGGCGGAACTATGGCTACACCTTC	CASIKAGRNYGYTF	-	-	TRBV10-1	TRBJ1-2
TGTGCCAGCACACGGGGGTATTTCGAGCAGTACTTC	CASTRGYFEQYF	-	-	TRBV28	TRBJ2-7
TGTGCCAGCAGTACACAGGGTGAAAAACTGTTTTTT	CASSTQGEKLFF	-	-	TRBV6-6	TRBJ1-4
TGTGCCAGCAGCCCGAGAAGCTCATTCGACGAGCAGTACTTC	CASSPRSSFDEQYF	-	-	TRBV9	TRBJ2-7
TGTGCCAGCAGCCCCAGGGGGGGGCATGAGCAGTTCTTC	CASSPRGGHEQFF	-	-	TRBV7-8	TRBJ2-1
TGTGCCAGCAGTCGGGACAGGGAAGGCAATCAGCCCCAGCATTTT	CASSRDREGNQPQHF	-	TRBD1	TRBV28	TRBJ1-5
TGTGCCAGCAGCTTACTAGGGACAGGGACCTACGAGCAGTACTTC	CASSLLGTGTYEQYF	-	TRBD1	TRBV7-6	TRBJ2-7
TGTGCCACCAGCAGAGATATATTGGGGCGAGAGACCCAGTACTTC	CATSRDILGRETQYF	once	-	TRBV15	TRBJ2-5
TGTGCCAGCAGTTTTGTCTTGACTAGATTCGGGGAGCTGTTTTTT	CASSFVLTRFGELFF	-	-	TRBV27	TRBJ2-2
TGTGCCAGCAGAGGGGGCGGGACATTGATCCAAGAGACCCAGTACTTC	CASRGGGTLIQETQYF	-	-	TRBV7-2	TRBJ2-5
TGTGCCAGCAGCGTAGAATTCGCGGGCGCAGGTTCCGAGCAGTACTTC	CASSVEFAGAGSEQYF	-	-	TRBV9	TRBJ2-7
TGTGCCAGCAGCCTCCGGCCCGGGGGCTCGAATACGCAGTATTTT	CASSLRPGGSNTQYF	-	-	TRBV7-9	TRBJ2-3
TGTGCCAGCAGGACAGTGGTCGAGCAGTACTTC	CASRTVVEQYF	many	-	TRBV2	TRBJ2-7
TGTGCCAGCAGGACTAGCTCATCGACAGATACGCAGTATTTT	CASRTSSSTDTQYF	few	TRBD2	TRBV6-5	TRBJ2-3
TGTGCCAGCAGTACGGACAGGGGAAACATTCAGTACTTC	CASSTDRGNIQYF	-	TRBD1	TRBV12-3/TRBV12-4	TRBJ2-4
TGCAGCGCCATTAGGGGGGGCGGCTACACCTTC	CSAIRGGGYTF	-	-	TRBV29-1	TRBJ1-2